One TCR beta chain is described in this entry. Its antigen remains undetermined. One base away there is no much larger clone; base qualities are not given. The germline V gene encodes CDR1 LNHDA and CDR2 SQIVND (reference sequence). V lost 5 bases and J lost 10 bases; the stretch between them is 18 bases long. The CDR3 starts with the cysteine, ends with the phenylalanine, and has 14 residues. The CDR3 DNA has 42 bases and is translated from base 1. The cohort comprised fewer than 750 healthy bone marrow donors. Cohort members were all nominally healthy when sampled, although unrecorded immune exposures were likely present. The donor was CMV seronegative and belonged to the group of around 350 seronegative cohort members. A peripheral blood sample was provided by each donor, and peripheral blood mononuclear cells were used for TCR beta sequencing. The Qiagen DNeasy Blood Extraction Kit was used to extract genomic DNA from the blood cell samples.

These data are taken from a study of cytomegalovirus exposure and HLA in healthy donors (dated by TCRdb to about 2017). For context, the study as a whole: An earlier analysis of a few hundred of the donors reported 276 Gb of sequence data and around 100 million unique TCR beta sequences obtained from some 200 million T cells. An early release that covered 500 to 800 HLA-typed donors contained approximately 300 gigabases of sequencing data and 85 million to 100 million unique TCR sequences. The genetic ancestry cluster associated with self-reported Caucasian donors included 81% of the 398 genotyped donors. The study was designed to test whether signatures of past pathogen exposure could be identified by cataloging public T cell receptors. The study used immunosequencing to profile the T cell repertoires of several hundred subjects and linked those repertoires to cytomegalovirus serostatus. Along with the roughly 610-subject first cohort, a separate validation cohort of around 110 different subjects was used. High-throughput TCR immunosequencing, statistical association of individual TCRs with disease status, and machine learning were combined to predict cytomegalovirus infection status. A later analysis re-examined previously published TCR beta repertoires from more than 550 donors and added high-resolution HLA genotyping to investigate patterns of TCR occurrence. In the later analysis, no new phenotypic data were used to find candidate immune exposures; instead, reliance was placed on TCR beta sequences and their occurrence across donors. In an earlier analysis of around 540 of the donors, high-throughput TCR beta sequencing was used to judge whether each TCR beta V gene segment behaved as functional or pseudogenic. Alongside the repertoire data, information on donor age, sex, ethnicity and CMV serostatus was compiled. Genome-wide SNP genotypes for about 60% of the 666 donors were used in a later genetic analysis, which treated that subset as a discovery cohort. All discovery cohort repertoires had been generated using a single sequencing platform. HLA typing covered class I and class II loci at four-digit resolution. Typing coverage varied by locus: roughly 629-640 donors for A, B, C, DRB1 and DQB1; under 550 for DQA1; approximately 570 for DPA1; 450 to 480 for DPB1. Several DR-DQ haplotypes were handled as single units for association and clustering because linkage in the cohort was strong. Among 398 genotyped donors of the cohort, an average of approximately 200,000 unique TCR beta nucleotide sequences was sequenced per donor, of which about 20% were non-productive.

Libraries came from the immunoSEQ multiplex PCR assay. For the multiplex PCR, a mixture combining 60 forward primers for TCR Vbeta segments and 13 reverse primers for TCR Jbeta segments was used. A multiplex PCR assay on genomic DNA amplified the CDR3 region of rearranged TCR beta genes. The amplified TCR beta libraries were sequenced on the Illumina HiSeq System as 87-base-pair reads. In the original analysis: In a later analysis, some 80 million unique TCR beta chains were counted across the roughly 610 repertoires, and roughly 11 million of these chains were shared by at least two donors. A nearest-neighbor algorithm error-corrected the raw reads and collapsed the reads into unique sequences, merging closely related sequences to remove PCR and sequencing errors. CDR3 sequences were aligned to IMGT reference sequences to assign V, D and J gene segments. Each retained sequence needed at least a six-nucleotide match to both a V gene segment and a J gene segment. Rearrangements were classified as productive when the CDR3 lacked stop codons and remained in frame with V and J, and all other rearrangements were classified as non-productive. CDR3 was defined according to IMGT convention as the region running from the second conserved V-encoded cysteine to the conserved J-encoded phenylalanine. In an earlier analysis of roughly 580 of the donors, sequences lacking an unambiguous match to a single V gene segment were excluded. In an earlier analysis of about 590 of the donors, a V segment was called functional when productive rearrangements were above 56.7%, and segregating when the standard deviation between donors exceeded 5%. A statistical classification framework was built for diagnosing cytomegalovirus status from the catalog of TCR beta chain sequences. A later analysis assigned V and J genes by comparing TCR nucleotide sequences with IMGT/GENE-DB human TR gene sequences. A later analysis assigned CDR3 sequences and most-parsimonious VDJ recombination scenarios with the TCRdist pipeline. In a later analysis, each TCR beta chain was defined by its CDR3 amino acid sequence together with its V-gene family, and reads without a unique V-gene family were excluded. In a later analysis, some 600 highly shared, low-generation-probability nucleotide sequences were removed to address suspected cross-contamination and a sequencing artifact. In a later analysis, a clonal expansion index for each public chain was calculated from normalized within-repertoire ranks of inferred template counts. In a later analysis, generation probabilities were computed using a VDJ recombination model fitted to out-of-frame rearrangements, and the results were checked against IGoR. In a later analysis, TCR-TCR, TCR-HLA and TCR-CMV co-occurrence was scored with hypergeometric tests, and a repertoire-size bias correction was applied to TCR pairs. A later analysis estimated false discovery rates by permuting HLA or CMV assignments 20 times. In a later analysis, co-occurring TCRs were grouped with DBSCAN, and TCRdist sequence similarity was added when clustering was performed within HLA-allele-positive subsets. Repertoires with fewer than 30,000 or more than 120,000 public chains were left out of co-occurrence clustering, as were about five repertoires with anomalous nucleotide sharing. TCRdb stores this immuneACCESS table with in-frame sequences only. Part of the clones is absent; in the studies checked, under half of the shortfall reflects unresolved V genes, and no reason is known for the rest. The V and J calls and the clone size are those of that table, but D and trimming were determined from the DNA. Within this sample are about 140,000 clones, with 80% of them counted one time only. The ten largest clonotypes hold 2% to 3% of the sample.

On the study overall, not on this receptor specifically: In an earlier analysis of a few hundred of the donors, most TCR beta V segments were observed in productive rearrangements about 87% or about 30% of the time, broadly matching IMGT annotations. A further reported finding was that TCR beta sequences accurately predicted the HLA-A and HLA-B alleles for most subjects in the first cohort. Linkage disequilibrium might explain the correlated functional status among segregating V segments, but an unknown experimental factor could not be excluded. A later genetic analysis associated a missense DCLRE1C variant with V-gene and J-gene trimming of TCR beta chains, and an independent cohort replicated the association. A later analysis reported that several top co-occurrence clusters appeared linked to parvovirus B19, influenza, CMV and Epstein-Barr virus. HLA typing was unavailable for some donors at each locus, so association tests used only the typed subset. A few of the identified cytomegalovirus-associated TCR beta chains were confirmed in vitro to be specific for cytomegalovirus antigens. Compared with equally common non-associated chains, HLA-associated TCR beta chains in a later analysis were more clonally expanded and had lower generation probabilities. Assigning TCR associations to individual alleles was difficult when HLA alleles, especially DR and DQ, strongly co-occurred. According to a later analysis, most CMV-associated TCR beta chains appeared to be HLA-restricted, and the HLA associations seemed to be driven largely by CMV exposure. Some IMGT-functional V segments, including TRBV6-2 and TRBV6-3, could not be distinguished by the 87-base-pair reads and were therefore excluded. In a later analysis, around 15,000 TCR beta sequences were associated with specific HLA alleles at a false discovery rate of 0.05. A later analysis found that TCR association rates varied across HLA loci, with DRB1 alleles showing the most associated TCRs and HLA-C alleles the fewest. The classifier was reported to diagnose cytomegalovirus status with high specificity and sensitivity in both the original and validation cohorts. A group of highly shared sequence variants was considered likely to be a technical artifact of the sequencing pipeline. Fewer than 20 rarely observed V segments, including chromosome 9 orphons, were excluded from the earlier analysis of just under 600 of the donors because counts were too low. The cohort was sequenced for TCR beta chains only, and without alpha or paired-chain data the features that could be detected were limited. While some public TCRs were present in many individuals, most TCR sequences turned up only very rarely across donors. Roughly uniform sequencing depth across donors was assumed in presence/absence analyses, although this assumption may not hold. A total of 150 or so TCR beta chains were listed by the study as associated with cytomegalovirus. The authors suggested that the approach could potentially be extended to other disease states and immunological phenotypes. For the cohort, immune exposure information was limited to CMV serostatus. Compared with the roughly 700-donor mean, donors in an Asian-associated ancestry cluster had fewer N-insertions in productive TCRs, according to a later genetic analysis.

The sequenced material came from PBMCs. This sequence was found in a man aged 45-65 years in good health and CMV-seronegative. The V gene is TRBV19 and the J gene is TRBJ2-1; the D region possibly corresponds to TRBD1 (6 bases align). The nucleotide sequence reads TGTGCCAGTAGTCCCCAGGGACAAGCCTACGAGCAGTTCTTC. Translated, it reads CASSPQGQAYEQFF.